These T cell receptor beta chains were read from a single sample in a study of T cell repertoires in cytomegalovirus infection. Their cognate antigens are unknown. TCRdb reprocessed the reads via MiXCR and lists one record per CDR3 protein. The sample includes under 7,000 distinct CDR3 sequences, 50% to 55% of them seen just once. The source material was PBMCs, sequenced either directly or after in vitro stimulation (not recorded which). The receptors shown here come from a human donor in good health (CMV status not recorded). Some clones in this sample may be carry-over from other donors' samples. Both conserved end residues are part of each CDR3. Each record gives: V gene, J gene, D gene, CDR3 length, clone size, CDR3 protein, CDR3 DNA. D genes are given only for firm matches. Size tells how often a clone was seen (once, few, many) or the class of an expanded clone, and some rows leave it out.

>TRBV13|TRBJ2-7|TRBD1|16|many
CASSLARTGLNYEQYF
TGTGCCAGCAGCTTAGCCCGGACAGGCCTCAACTACGAGCAGTACTTC
>TRBV27|TRBJ1-6|TRBD1|13|many
CASSGQGNSPLHF
TGTGCCAGCAGCGGACAGGGAAATTCACCCCTCCACTTT
>TRBV7-8|TRBJ2-1|NA|12|once
CNSSPVSNEQFF
TGTAACAGCAGCCCAGTGTCCAATGAGCAGTTTTTC
>TRBV7-2|TRBJ1-5|TRBD1|15|NA
CYSSPGTASNQPHHF
TGTTACAGCAGCCCCGGGACAGCTAGCAATCAGCCCCATCATTTT
>TRBV4-2|TRBJ2-1|TRBD2|16|few
CASSQDLAGSYNEQFF
TGTGCCAGCAGCCAAGATCTAGCGGGGTCCTACAATGAGCAGTTCTTC
>TRBV12-3/TRBV12-4|TRBJ1-1|NA|14|few
CASSLDQVNTEAFF
TGTGCCAGCAGTTTAGATCAAGTGAACACTGAAGCTTTCTTT
>TRBV7-9|TRBJ1-2|NA|15|NA
CASSLRFGADYGYTF
TGTGCCAGCAGCTTAAGGTTTGGGGCAGACTATGGCTACACCTTC
>TRBV5-6|TRBJ1-1|NA|12|many
CASSTWGTEAFF
TGTGCCAGCAGCACCTGGGGGACTGAAGCTTTCTTT
>TRBV7-2|TRBJ2-5|NA|19|NA
CASSLRGARGRREGDTKYF
TGTGCCAGCAGCTTAAGAGGAGCTAGAGGGAGACGCGAAGGGGACACCAAGTACTTC
>TRBV19|TRBJ2-5|NA|15|many
CASSLPGLLQETQYF
TGTGCCAGTAGTCTCCCGGGACTTTTACAAGAGACCCAGTACTTC
>TRBV7-2|TRBJ2-5|NA|19|NA
CASSIRGAIGRPEVEPPYF
TGTGCCAGCAGCATAAGAGGAGCTATAGGGAGACCCGAAGTGGAGCCCCCGTACTTC
>TRBV20-1|TRBJ2-1|TRBD2|14|NA
CSARFSGRNDEQFF
TGCAGTGCTAGATTTAGCGGGAGAAACGATGAGCAGTTCTTC
>TRBV12-3/TRBV12-4|TRBJ1-6|NA|14|NA
CASSLTGRDSPLHF
TGTGCCAGCAGTTTGACAGGCCGAGATTCACCCCTCCACTTT
>TRBV12-3/TRBV12-4|TRBJ2-5|NA|14|few
CASSTGQSQETQYF
TGTGCCAGCAGTACGGGACAATCCCAAGAGACCCAGTACTTC
>TRBV2|TRBJ1-2|NA|15|few
CASSEAGAGTYGYTF
TGTGCCAGCAGTGAAGCCGGTGCAGGGACGTATGGCTACACCTTC
>TRBV7-8|TRBJ2-7|NA|14|NA
CASIFDTPGDVQYF
TGTGCCAGCATCTTTGACACCCCTGGCGACGTGCAGTACTTC
>TRBV6-5|TRBJ1-5|TRBD1|14|NA
CASIMGQNTQPQQF
TGTGCCAGCATCATGGGACAGAATACTCAGCCCCAGCAATTT
>TRBV7-9|TRBJ1-4|NA|16|once
CASSLVDSGTLEKLFF
TGTGCCAGCAGCTTAGTGGACTCCGGGACCCTTGAAAAACTGTTTTTT
>TRBV6-5|TRBJ1-5|TRBD1|14|NA
CSSIMGQKNQPNHF
TGTTCCAGCATCATGGGACAGAAGAATCAGCCCAATCATTTT
>TRBV7-8|TRBJ2-7|NA|14|NA
CASSWDTPGASQNF
TGTGCCAGCAGCTGGGACACCCCTGGCGCCTCGCAGAACTTC
>TRBV7-8|TRBJ1-6|NA|18|NA
CASSLAAGGSSYNSPLSF
TGTGCCAGCAGCTTAGCGGCGGGAGGGTCCTCCTATAATTCACCCCTCAGCTTT
>TRBV7-8|TRBJ2-2|TRBD1|15|NA
CASSAGTGRSGELFF
TGTGCCAGCAGCGCCGGGACAGGGCGGTCCGGGGAGCTGTTTTTT
>TRBV20-1|TRBJ1-6|TRBD1|12|NA
CSARTGNSPLHF
TGCAGTGCTAGGACAGGGAATTCACCCCTCCACTTT
>TRBV10-3|TRBJ1-4|NA|15|NA
CAISDRSATNEKLFF
TGTGCCATCAGTGACAGGAGTGCAACTAATGAAAAACTGTTTTTT
>TRBV5-6|TRBJ2-7|TRBD2|16|NA
CASSFPGLAGEVAQYF
TGTGCCAGCAGCTTTCCCGGACTAGCGGGAGAGGTTGCGCAGTACTTC
>TRBV7-2|TRBJ2-7|TRBD1|15|NA
CASSLGPGGRYEQYF
TGTGCCAGCAGCTTAGGGCCAGGGGGCCGGTACGAGCAGTACTTC
>TRBV7-2|TRBJ2-5|NA|19|NA
CASSLRGAIGRPEGATSSF
TGTGCCAGCAGCTTAAGAGGAGCTATCGGGAGACCCGAAGGGGCGACCAGTTCCTTC
>TRBV19|TRBJ2-5|NA|14|few
CASHGGQLEETQYF
TGTGCCAGTCACGGGGGACAGCTCGAAGAGACCCAGTACTTC
>TRBV6-5|TRBJ2-1|NA|14|NA
CATSPSQGAEDQFF
TGTGCCACTTCCCCCTCCCAGGGAGCCGAGGATCAGTTCTTC
>TRBV28|TRBJ2-7|NA|14|few
CASTPTQRDYVQYF
TGTGCCAGCACTCCCACCCAACGAGACTACGTTCAGTACTTC
>TRBV7-8|TRBJ2-7|NA|14|NA
CSISLDTPVDEQYF
TGTTCCATCAGCTTGGACACCCCTGTCGACGAGCAGTACTTC
>TRBV7-3|TRBJ2-3|NA|17|NA
CASSLNPGGPDTDTQYF
TGTGCCAGCAGCTTAAACCCCGGAGGGCCAGACACAGATACGCAGTATTTT
>TRBV24-1|TRBJ2-4|TRBD1|16|NA
CATSDRQGEAKNIQYF
TGTGCCACCAGTGACCGTCAGGGGGAAGCCAAAAACATTCAGTACTTC
>TRBV5-1|TRBJ2-7|TRBD1|16|NA
CASSAYGTGYSYEQYF
TGCGCCAGCAGCGCCTATGGGACAGGTTATTCCTACGAGCAGTACTTC
>TRBV6-2/TRBV6-3|TRBJ1-1|NA|14|NA
CVSSSPEPNTEAFF
TGTGTGAGCAGTTCCCCAGAACCGAACACGGAAGCTTTCTTT
>TRBV7-2|TRBJ2-7|NA|14|NA
CASSLDTTFDEQYF
TGTGCCAGCAGCTTGGACACCACTTTCGACGAGCAGTACTTC
>TRBV13|TRBJ1-1|NA|15|many
CASSLRTAWNTEAFF
TGTGCCAGCAGCCTAAGGACAGCCTGGAACACTGAAGCTTTCTTT
>TRBV28|TRBJ2-3|TRBD2|18|few
CASSMGLAGAASTDTQYF
TGTGCCAGCAGTATGGGACTAGCGGGGGCGGCTAGCACAGATACGCAGTATTTT
>TRBV28|TRBJ2-3|TRBD2|18|NA
CDSSVWAGGTTSTDTQYF
TGTGACAGCAGTGTATGGGCGGGAGGGACAACTAGCACAGATACGCAGTATTTT
>TRBV5-4|TRBJ1-1|TRBD1|14|many
CASSPGQGNFEAFF
TGTGCCAGCAGCCCGGGACAGGGGAATTTTGAAGCTTTCTTT
>TRBV7-2|TRBJ2-1|TRBD2|16|NA
CASSLVSGGTYNEQFF
TGTGCCAGCAGCTTAGTGTCCGGGGGGACCTACAATGAGCAGTTCTTC
>TRBV28|TRBJ2-7|NA|14|few
CAITPTQLDYEQYF
TGTGCCATTACGCCCACCCAACTAGACTACGAGCAGTACTTC
>TRBV9|TRBJ2-3|TRBD2|16|few
CASNSPERGGTDTQYF
TGTGCCAGCAATTCTCCGGAGCGGGGCGGTACAGATACGCAGTATTTT
>TRBV6-6|TRBJ2-3|TRBD2|17|once
CASSYSALAGYSDTPCF
TGTGCCAGCAGTTACTCAGCGCTAGCGGGATATTCAGATACGCCGTGTTTT
>TRBV27|TRBJ2-3|NA|13|many
CASSSGPGDTQYF
TGTGCCAGCAGTTCGGGGCCCGGGGATACGCAGTATTTT
>TRBV7-2|TRBJ2-1|NA|13|many
CASSLASYNEQFF
TGTGCCAGCAGCTTAGCGTCCTACAATGAGCAGTTCTTC
>TRBV7-8|TRBJ2-7|NA|14|NA
CAGTWDTPGDEQYF
TGTGCAGGCACCTGGGACACCCCTGGCGACGAGCAGTACTTC
>TRBV10-3|TRBJ1-1|NA|14|medium-sized
CAITTDNPNTEAFF
TGTGCCATCACCACGGACAACCCGAACACTGAAGCTTTCTTT
>TRBV7-2|TRBJ1-2|NA|16|few
CASSSPVREKGYGYTF
TGTGCCAGCAGCTCTCCGGTCAGGGAAAAAGGCTATGGCTACACCTTC
>TRBV28|TRBJ2-1|NA|12|NA
CASSFYLAETFF
TGTGCAAGCAGTTTTTACCTAGCTGAGACGTTCTTC
>TRBV7-2|TRBJ1-5|NA|15|NA
CASCPVTASNQPQHW
TGTGCCAGCTGCCCCGTGACAGCTAGCAATCAGCCCCAGCATTGG
>TRBV28|TRBJ2-3|NA|22|many
CASSSYLVGSSPGSSSTDTQYF
TGTGCCAGCAGTTCGTATCTGGTTGGGTCCTCCCCGGGGTCTTCTAGCACAGATACGCAGTATTTT